This entry lists 15 T cell receptor beta chains sequenced from one sample in a study of cytomegalovirus exposure and HLA in healthy donors. The PCR made use of 60 Vbeta and 13 Jbeta primers. Using immunoSEQ multiplex PCR, the repertoire was profiled, and TCRdb retains in-frame clones only, with some absent. The data hold tens of thousands of clones, with around 78% observed a single time. Input material: PBMCs. The receptors come from a male donor in good health and CMV-seropositive.

This rearrangement joins TRBV7-9 to TRBJ1-4; TRBD1 is a possible D gene (6 bases). CDR1 is SEHNR, CDR2 FQNEAQ, per germline (reference sequence). Trimming left V 6 bases short and J 5 bases short, with 13 bases between. The CDR3 is 14 amino acids. CDR3 region: CASSRQDLNEKLFF. In DNA, the CDR3 is TGTGCCAGCAGTAGACAGGACCTGAATGAAAAACTGTTTTTT.

The chain carries TRBV25-1 and TRBJ1-2; no reliable D call. V was trimmed by 3 bases and J by 8 bases, leaving 13 bases between them. Germline loops: CDR1 MGHDK, CDR2 SYGVNS. The CDR3 loop spans 13 amino acids. As DNA, the CDR3 is TGTGCCAGCAGTGAGACGGACTATAGGGGCTACACCTTC. Translated: CASSETDYRGYTF.

This clone appeared a few times. The chain joins TRBV5-4 to TRBJ2-7, with TRBD2 matching 10 bases. J gave up 6 bases and V 0 bases, and 6 bases lay outside the gene matches. CDR1 is SGHNT, CDR2 YYREEE, per germline (reference sequence). The CDR3 totals 15 residues. The CDR3 DNA is TGTGCCAGCAGCTTGGATAGCGGGAGGAGAGTCGAGCAGTACTTC. Its translation is CASSLDSGRRVEQYF.

This rearrangement joins TRBV30 to TRBJ2-5; a weak D match, TRBD2 (5 bases). The V gene lost 0 bases and the J gene lost 7 bases, with 12 bases spanning the gap. CDR3 length equals 13 residues. Germline CDR1 GTSNPN, CDR2 SVGIG (reference sequence). CDR3 in DNA: TGTGCCTGGAGTGTAGAACTAGTTACGACCCAGTACTTC. This sequence encodes CAWSVELVTTQYF.

This clone was seen once. The rearrangement links TRBV19 to TRBJ2-1; 12 bases are shared with TRBD2. CDR3 length: 15 amino acids. Germline V lookup: CDR1 LNHDA, CDR2 SQIVND (reference sequence). Trimming at V came to 3 bases and at J to 7 bases, leaving 4 bases not matched to a gene. Written as DNA, the CDR3 is TGTGCCAGTAGTATTTGGCTAGCGGGGGGGAATGAGCAGTTCTTC. Translation: CASSIWLAGGNEQFF.

Only a few counts were recorded for this clone. This sequence joins TRBV19 and TRBJ1-1, with D tentatively TRBD1 (6 bases). The germline gives CDR1 LNHDA, CDR2 SQIVND (reference sequence). Trimming left V 7 bases short and J 0 bases short, with 18 bases between. The CDR3 is made up of 16 amino acids. The CDR3: CASTRGGGGLNTEAFF. DNA of the CDR3: TGTGCCAGTACACGAGGTGGGGGGGGCCTGAACACTGAAGCTTTCTTT.

The rearrangement uses TRBV6-6 and TRBJ1-4; TRBD1 aligns across 10 bases. Germline V gene sequence: CDR1 MNHNY, CDR2 SVGAGI (reference sequence). The CDR3 length is 15 residues. Trimming took 4 bases from V and 7 from J; bases not matched to a gene: 6. DNA of the CDR3: TGTGCCAGCAGTTCCCTGGACAGGGGGGGTGAAAAACTGTTTTTT. It encodes CASSSLDRGGEKLFF.

V gene TRBV15 combines with J gene TRBJ2-7, with 10 bases aligning to TRBD1. With 1 base clipped from V and 7 bases from J, the junction kept 4 bases outside the gene matches. Germline CDR1 and CDR2: LNHNV and YYDKDF (reference sequence). CDR3 size: 14 residues. CDR3 region: CATSRGQGAREQYF. The CDR3 region has the DNA TGTGCCACCAGCAGAGGACAGGGGGCCCGGGAGCAGTACTTC.

V and J are TRBV30 and TRBJ1-1, with 7 bases matching TRBD1. V dropped 5 bases and J dropped 0; count of bases not matched to a gene: 9. Germline CDR1 and CDR2: GTSNPN and SVGIG (reference sequence). The CDR3 loop spans 15 amino acids. CDR3 residues: CAWGSTGTVNTEAFF. The CDR3 DNA is TGTGCCTGGGGTAGCACCGGGACAGTGAACACTGAAGCTTTCTTT.

V usage is TRBV27 and J usage is TRBJ2-7; TRBD1 might be the D (6 bases). Looked up from germline, CDR1 is MNHEY and CDR2 is SMNVEV (reference sequence). This CDR3 is 12 amino acids long. Trimming left V 8 bases short and J 3 bases short, with 11 bases between. The CDR3 DNA reads as TGTGCCAGCGGGTCAGGGGTCTACGAGCAGTACTTC. Its protein product is CASGSGVYEQYF.

The chain is built from TRBV28 and TRBJ1-1; D is uncertain. The CDR3 consists of 14 residues. Germline V lookup: CDR1 MDHEN, CDR2 SYDVKM. Trimming shortened V by 1 base and J by 4 bases, and 10 bases separated the two germline ends. The CDR3 nucleotides read TGTGCCAGCAGTTTATCAGGCGGGGTCACTGAAGCTTTCTTT. It encodes CASSLSGGVTEAFF.

The rearrangement joins TRBV5-1 to TRBJ2-3, with 7 bases fitting TRBD1. The CDR3 has 16 amino acids. Germline trimming cut 0 bases from V and 4 bases from J; bases unmatched to any gene: 8. CDR1 and CDR2 from the germline V gene are SGHRS and YFSETQ. DNA for the CDR3: TGCGCCAGCAGCTTGGACCCTCCCACAGGGGCAGATACGCAGTATTTT. Its translation is CASSLDPPTGADTQYF. Complete variable domain (other parts from reference TRBV5-1 and TRBJ2-3): KAGVTQTPRYLIKTRGQQVTLSCSPISGHRSVSWYQQTPGQGLQFLFEYFSETQRNKGNFPGRFSGRQFSNSRSEMNVSTLELGDSALYLCASSLDPPTGADTQYFGPGTRLTVL.

The chain has TRBV30 and TRBJ2-7, with D possibly matching TRBD2 (6 bases). Per germline, CDR1 GTSNPN and CDR2 SVGIG (reference sequence). Trimming cost V 8 bases and J 5 bases, with 22 bases left between them. This CDR3 comprises 14 residues. CDR3 region: CARLLIRENDEQYF. For the CDR3, the DNA is TGTGCCCGACTTCTGATCCGGGAGAACGACGAGCAGTACTTC.

This clone occurred once. J is TRBJ2-7 and V is TRBV4-2; 11 nucleotides match TRBD2. CDR3 length: 12 amino acids. Looked up from germline, CDR1 is LGHNA and CDR2 is YNFKEQ. J was trimmed by 5 bases and V by 6 bases; bases with no gene match: 0. The CDR3 bases are TGTGCCAGCAGGGGACTAGCGGACGAGCAGTACTTC. Translated: CASRGLADEQYF.

The V gene is TRBV6-1, the J gene TRBJ1-3; D not resolved. V lost 2 bases and J 0 bases, leaving 11 bases between the germline ends. The germline CDR1 and CDR2 sequences are MNHNS and SASEGT. The CDR3 length is 16 residues. Here the CDR3 reads CASSELRVISGNTIYF. The CDR3, as DNA: TGTGCCAGCAGTGAATTAAGAGTCATCTCTGGAAACACCATATATTTT.